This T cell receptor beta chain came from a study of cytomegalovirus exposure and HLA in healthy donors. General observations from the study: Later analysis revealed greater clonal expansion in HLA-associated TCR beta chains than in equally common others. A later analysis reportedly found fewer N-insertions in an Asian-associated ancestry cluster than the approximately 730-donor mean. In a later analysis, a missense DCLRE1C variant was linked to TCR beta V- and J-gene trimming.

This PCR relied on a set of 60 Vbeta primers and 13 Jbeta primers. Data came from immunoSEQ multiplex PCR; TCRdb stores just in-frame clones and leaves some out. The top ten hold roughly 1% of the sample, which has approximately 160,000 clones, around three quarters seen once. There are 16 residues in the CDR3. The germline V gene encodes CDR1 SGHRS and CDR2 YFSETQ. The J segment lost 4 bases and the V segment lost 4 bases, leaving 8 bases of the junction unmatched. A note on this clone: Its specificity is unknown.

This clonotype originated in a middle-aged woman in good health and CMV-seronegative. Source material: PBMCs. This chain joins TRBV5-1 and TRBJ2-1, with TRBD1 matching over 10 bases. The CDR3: CASSPGQGNSYNEQFF. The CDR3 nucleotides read TGCGCCAGCAGCCCGGGACAGGGGAACTCGTACAATGAGCAGTTCTTC. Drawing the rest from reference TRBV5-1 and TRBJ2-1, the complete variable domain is KAGVTQTPRYLIKTRGQQVTLSCSPISGHRSVSWYQQTPGQGLQFLFEYFSETQRNKGNFPGRFSGRQFSNSRSEMNVSTLELGDSALYLCASSPGQGNSYNEQFFGPGTRLTVL.